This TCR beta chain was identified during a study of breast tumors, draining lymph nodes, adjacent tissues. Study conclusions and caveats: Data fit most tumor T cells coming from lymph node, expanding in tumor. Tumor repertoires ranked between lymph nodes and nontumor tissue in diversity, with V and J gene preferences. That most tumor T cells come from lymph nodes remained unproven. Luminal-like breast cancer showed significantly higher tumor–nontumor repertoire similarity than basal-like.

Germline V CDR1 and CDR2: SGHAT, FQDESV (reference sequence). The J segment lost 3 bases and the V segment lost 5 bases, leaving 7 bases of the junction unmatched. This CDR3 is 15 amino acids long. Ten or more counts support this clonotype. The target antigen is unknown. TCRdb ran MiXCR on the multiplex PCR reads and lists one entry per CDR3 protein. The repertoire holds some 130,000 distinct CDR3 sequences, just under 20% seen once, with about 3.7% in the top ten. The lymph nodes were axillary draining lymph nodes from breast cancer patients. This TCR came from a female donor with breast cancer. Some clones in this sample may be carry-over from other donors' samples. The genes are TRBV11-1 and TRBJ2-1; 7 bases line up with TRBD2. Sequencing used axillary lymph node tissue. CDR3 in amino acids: CASSADLAVYNEQFF. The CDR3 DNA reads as TGTGCCAGCAGCGCAGACCTAGCGGTCTACAATGAGCAGTTCTTC.